This T cell receptor (beta chain) was recovered during a study of T cell clones after liver transplantation. On the study more broadly: TCRbeta sequencing after a pre-transplant mixed lymphocyte reaction identified graft-donor-reactive clones, later tracked in post-transplant blood.

CDR1 is SGDLS and CDR2 is YYNGEE in the germline V gene. CDR3 length equals 16 residues. V trimming: 0 bases; J trimming: 4 bases; junction bases outside the gene matches: 5. Measured with immunoSEQ multiplex PCR; TCRdb has only the in-frame clones, and not every one. The sample gives some 110,000 clones, 75% to 90% of which show up once; 0.85% to 1% is in the top ten. This rearrangement joins TRBV9 to TRBJ2-2; 8 nucleotides align to TRBD2. The specimen was CD4+ T cells from blood, collected before liver transplant. The source of this sequence is a human donor who received a liver transplant. The DNA of the CDR3 is TGTGCCAGCAGCGTAGTCAGCGGGAGTAGCACCGGGGAGCTGTTTTTT. Amino acid sequence: CASSVVSGSSTGELFF.